This TCR beta chain came from a study of T-cell reconstitution after alpha-beta-depleted transplantation in children. This clonotype was detected a few times. Looked up from germline, CDR1 is DFQATT and CDR2 is SNEGSKA (reference sequence). Trimming pared 3 bases from V and 8 bases from J, leaving 10 bases between. The CDR3 spans 12 residues. The authors prepared the TCRbeta library with unique molecular identifiers. TCRdb reprocessed the PCR reads with MiXCR, giving one entry per CDR3 protein. This table has some 590,000 distinct CDR3 sequences, under 12% appearing once. The chain uses TRBV20-1 and TRBJ1-4; maybe TRBD1 (5 bases). The input for sequencing was PBMCs from the stem cell graft donor, taken from the stem cell graft. This TCR was sampled from a human donor who donated a stem cell graft to a child with acute myeloid leukemia. CDR3: CSARFQGEKLFF. CDR3 nucleotides: TGCAGTGCTAGGTTTCAGGGCGAAAAACTGTTTTTT.